This TCR beta chain was documented in a study of T cells after yellow fever vaccination (dated by TCRdb to between 2019 and 2020). For context, the study as a whole: The SMART-Seq v4 Ultra Low Input RNA kit was used to prepare libraries from fractions with low cell numbers. To track T-cell clones before and after primary and booster YFV17D yellow fever vaccination, bulk TCR alpha and beta repertoires were sequenced longitudinally. The cohort comprised two healthy male donors, one aged 18 to 30 and one aged 30 to 40 years. Bulk PBMC replicates and cell subsets were isolated from blood drawn at multiple timepoints before and after both primary and secondary immunization. What the study reported, not specific to this receptor: A small fraction of clonotypes showed up in both the CD4 and CD8 compartments, probably as a result of convergent recombination. Most clones expanded after primary vaccination (approximately 97% of CD4 and over 80% of CD8) were re-detected after the booster, suggesting that broad memory maintenance occurred. Computational filtering was required because FACS-sorted repertoires could contain abundant contaminating clonotypes from the bulk population. Compared with the primary T-cell response, the secondary T-cell response was weaker but faster, peaking on day 5 rather than day 15. Only a couple of donors were included in the study, so the extent to which the findings can be generalized is limited.

Points on this clonotype: Its target antigen remains unknown. No much larger clonotype is one base removed from it; base qualities were not supplied.

The CDR3 runs 13 amino acids, cysteine and phenylalanine included. The only DNA kept is the CDR3, 39 bases in frame from the first base. Reading the germline V gene gives CDR1 SGHRS and CDR2 YFSETQ. V and J lose 4 bases and 1 base, and a span of 9 bases separates them. Reading the label with the study, this specimen's treatment or condition is: live attenuated yellow fever vaccine strain. At each blood-draw timepoint, two biological replicates of bulk PBMCs were obtained. PBMCs were isolated from peripheral blood using a standard Ficoll-Paque protocol. TriZol was used to extract RNA from bulk PBMCs, from CD4 and CD8 fractions, and from dextramer-positive and dextramer-negative fractions. TCR cDNA was synthesized by 5'RACE template switching, which introduced a universal primer site and unique molecular identifiers. cDNA synthesis was primed from both the TCR alpha and TCR beta constant segments. Library amplification used two PCR steps, and the second PCR step added sample barcodes and sequencing adapters. Sequencing of the libraries was done on either Illumina HiSeq 2500 (2x100 bp) or NovaSeq (2x150 bp). For the original study's pipeline: Demultiplexing of reads and collapsing into UMI consensus sequences were performed with MIGEC, and V(D)J alignment was carried out with MiXCR. Vaccine-responding clonotypes were identified with edgeR using replicate PBMC samples, with FDR below 0.01 and a log2 fold change above 5 up to day 15 being required. Each bulk clonotype received a CD4 or CD8 identity based on whether the sequenced CD4 or CD8 repertoire contained that clonotype at higher abundance. TCRdb reprocessing: public reads trimmed at Q25 with fastp, clones called with MiXCR, in-frame beta chains kept. Rows are unified per CDR3 protein, each entry keeping the most common DNA and genes. TCRdb's processing, not the authors' own work, is the source of the V and J calls. The sample table contains 310,000 or so distinct CDR3 sequences; only one count was recorded for 6.8% of them. 18% of the sample is held by the ten biggest clonotypes.

The chain is assembled from TRBV5-1 and TRBJ2-7, with a tentative D gene TRBD1 over 5 matching bases. The input for sequencing was PBMCs, taken 45 days after the first yellow fever vaccination. This TCR derives from a man younger than 35 who received the YFV17D yellow fever vaccine. The nucleotides read TGCGCCAGCAGCGTGACAGCGTCCTACGAGCAGTACTTC. Translated, this gives CASSVTASYEQYF.